These 19 T cell receptor beta chains share one sample of origin, sequenced in a study of T-cell reconstitution after alpha-beta-depleted transplantation in children. Construction of the TCRbeta library involved unique molecular identifiers. A single record per CDR3 protein comes from TCRdb applying MiXCR to the PCR reads. The sample holds about 300,000 distinct CDR3 sequences, 10% seen once. Specimen: PBMCs, collected before TCRalphabeta/CD19-depleted stem cell transplant. These receptors came from a boy younger than two with acute myeloid leukemia, due to receive a stem cell transplant.

This clonotype was observed a few times. The rearrangement uses TRBV20-1 and TRBJ2-7, with 8 bases matching TRBD1. The CDR3 runs to 14 residues. CDR1 and CDR2 (germline): DFQATT, SNEGSKA (reference sequence). The ends lost 6 bases at V and 2 bases at J; junction bases unmatched: 9. The CDR3 DNA reads TGCAGTGCCCCAGACAGGGGAGTAACCTACGAGCAGTACTTC. Residues: CSAPDRGVTYEQYF.

This clonotype was counted many times. This CDR3 reads CATRWTGGSQETQYF. The CDR3 nucleotides read TGTGCCACCAGATGGACAGGTGGGTCCCAAGAGACCCAGTACTTC. V usage is TRBV6-1 and J usage is TRBJ2-5; 7 nucleotides match TRBD1. The CDR3 length is 15 residues. Unmatched junction bases numbered 12, after V lost 10 bases and J lost 1 base. In germline, CDR1 is MNHNS, CDR2 SASEGT.

This clonotype came up a few times. The chain employs TRBV4-3 and TRBJ2-6; 7 bases align to TRBD1. Trimming took 0 bases from V and 0 from J; bases not matched to a gene: 5. CDR1 and CDR2 from the germline V gene are LGHNA and YSLEER. CDR3 length equals 18 residues. The CDR3 DNA sequence: TGCGCCAGCAGCCAAGATCCGACAGGGAGCTCTGGGGCCAACGTCCTGACTTTC. This translates into CASSQDPTGSSGANVLTF.

This clonotype has more than one count but fewer than ten. The chain has TRBV25-1 and TRBJ1-5, with D tentatively TRBD1 (5 bases). Looked up from germline, CDR1 is MGHDK and CDR2 is SYGVNS. This CDR3 has 13 amino acids. Trimming took 0 bases from V and 7 from J, leaving 7 bases between them. The CDR3, as DNA: TGTGCCAGCAGTGAATACCAGGGACAGCCCCAGCATTTT. Its protein is CASSEYQGQPQHF.

This clonotype was detected many times. The genes are TRBV10-3 and TRBJ2-7; 9 positions agree with TRBD1. V lost 2 bases and J lost 3; bases outside the gene matches: 5. This CDR3 spans 15 amino acids. Per the germline V gene, CDR1 is ENHRY and CDR2 is SYGVKD. The CDR3 protein is CAISEEDRGVYEQYF. CDR3 nucleotide sequence: TGTGCCATCAGTGAGGAGGACAGGGGAGTCTACGAGCAGTACTTC.

This clonotype has ten or more counts. This chain connects TRBV20-1 to TRBJ2-7; 10 bases map to TRBD1. The V segment lost 5 bases and the J segment 1 base; nucleotides outside the gene matches: 2. Germline V gene data show CDR1 as DFQATT and CDR2 as SNEGSKA (reference sequence). CDR3 length: 13 amino acids. CDR3 DNA: TGCAGTGCTGGGACAGGGGAGTCCTACGAGCAGTACTTC. It is translated as CSAGTGESYEQYF.

This clonotype was detected ten times or more. CDR3 in amino acids: CASSRSGNTPYEQYF. CDR3 DNA sequence: TGTGCCAGCAGTAGAAGCGGGAACACACCCTACGAGCAGTACTTC. This rearrangement joins TRBV28 to TRBJ2-7; 7 nucleotides line up with TRBD2. The CDR3 runs to 15 residues. Trimming cost V 5 bases and J 2 bases; bases outside gene matches: 9. Germline assignment: CDR1 MDHEN and CDR2 SYDVKM.

At least ten counts were recorded for this clonotype. The genes are TRBV13 and TRBJ2-5; D possibly corresponds to TRBD1 (6 bases). The CDR3 sequence is 15 residues long. CDR1 is PRHDT, CDR2 FYEKMQ, per germline (reference sequence). The ends were cut back, 1 base at V and 2 bases at J, with 11 bases in the middle. The CDR3 is CASSLATGQQETQYF. The CDR3 bases are TGTGCCAGCAGCTTAGCGACAGGACAACAAGAGACCCAGTACTTC.

Ten or more counts support this clonotype. DNA for the CDR3: TGCAGTGCTAGAGAGCCAGACAGGTCAGGCGAGCAGTACTTC. Translating it yields CSAREPDRSGEQYF. The V gene is TRBV20-1, the J gene TRBJ2-7, with a possible D match to TRBD1 (6 bases). This CDR3 contains 14 residues. Per germline, CDR1 DFQATT and CDR2 SNEGSKA (reference sequence). V was shortened by 0 bases and J by 6 bases, with 15 bases between the two germline ends.

The table lists this clonotype with many counts. The chain has TRBV5-1 and TRBJ2-7, with 9 bases aligning to TRBD1. The V and J ends lost 4 bases and 4 bases, in that order; junction bases with no gene match: 6. The CDR3 runs 14 residues. Germline CDR1 SGHRS, CDR2 YFSETQ. The chain's CDR3 is CASSPRDREYEQYF. The CDR3 region has the DNA TGCGCCAGCAGCCCCCGGGACAGGGAGTACGAGCAGTACTTC.

This clonotype was picked up many times. In DNA, the CDR3 is TGCGCCACCAGGTCCAGCGGGACCTACGAGCAGTACTTC. This gives the protein CATRSSGTYEQYF. V usage is TRBV10-2 and J usage is TRBJ2-7; TRBD2 aligns across 7 bases. The germline gives CDR1 WSHSY, CDR2 SAAADI. The CDR3 spans 13 residues. Losses at the gene ends were 10 bases for V and 2 bases for J; bases not matched to a gene: 8.

This clonotype was counted many times. V is TRBV7-8 and J is TRBJ2-5, with 12 bases matching TRBD2. V lost 2 bases and J lost 1; bases outside the gene matches: 5. Germline lookup yields CDR1 SGHVS and CDR2 FQNEAQ. This CDR3 spans 17 amino acids. CDR3 amino acids: CASSLPGLAGSQETQYF. The CDR3 DNA sequence: TGTGCCAGCAGCTTACCGGGACTAGCGGGTTCCCAAGAGACCCAGTACTTC.

This clonotype was observed at least ten times. This chain joins TRBV5-6 and TRBJ2-5; D perhaps matches TRBD2 (6 bases). CDR3 size: 15 residues. Germline V gene data show CDR1 as SGHDT and CDR2 as YYEEEE. Trimming removed 0 bases at V and 1 base at J, with 10 bases between. CDR3 bases: TGTGCCAGCAGCTTGGTCCGGGACTTCCAAGAGACCCAGTACTTC. Translating gives CASSLVRDFQETQYF.

This clonotype was found many times. The chain combines TRBV11-2 with TRBJ2-7; 11 bases match TRBD2. This CDR3 has 19 amino acids. The germline V gene has CDR1 SGHAT and CDR2 FQNNGV. Trimming at V came to 1 base and at J to 2 bases, leaving 13 bases not matched to a gene. The CDR3 region has the DNA TGTGCCAGCAGCTTAGGCAGACTAGCGGGAAAGAGGGATCCCTACGAGCAGTACTTC. Translating it yields CASSLGRLAGKRDPYEQYF.

There are many counts of this clonotype. J is TRBJ1-1 and V is TRBV6-1; a possible D gene is TRBD1 (5 bases). The CDR3 contains 13 residues. The V gene lost 5 bases and the J gene lost 0 bases, with 7 bases spanning the gap. Germline values: CDR1 MNHNS, CDR2 SASEGT. This chain's CDR3 is CASSPRVNTEAFF. The CDR3 nucleotides are TGTGCCAGCAGTCCCAGGGTGAACACTGAAGCTTTCTTT.

The sample holds many counts of this clonotype. The DNA of the CDR3 is TGCGCCAGCAGCTTGCGGGGAGACACAGATACGCAGTATTTT. This sequence encodes CASSLRGDTDTQYF. The gene calls are TRBV5-1 and TRBJ2-3, with a tentative D call TRBD2 (5 bases). V was trimmed by 1 base and J by 2 bases, leaving 8 bases between them. The CDR3 loop spans 14 amino acids. CDR1 SGHRS and CDR2 YFSETQ come from the germline V gene.

This clonotype was observed a few times. The chain recombines TRBV23-1 with TRBJ2-1, with TRBD2 matching over 7 bases. TRBV23-1 counts as an open reading frame of uncertain function. Trimming removed 2 bases from V and 2 bases from J; junction bases left unmatched: 6. The CDR3 is 16 residues long. This CDR3 reads CASSQVSAGAYNEQFF. The CDR3 DNA reads TGCGCCAGCAGTCAAGTATCCGCGGGAGCCTACAATGAGCAGTTCTTC.

V is TRBV12-3 or TRBV12-4 and J is TRBJ2-7; D uncertain. This CDR3 is 14 amino acids long. The ends were cut back, 5 bases at V and 4 bases at J, with 15 bases in the middle. DNA for the CDR3: TGTGCCAGCAGTCCCCCAGGACGGCCATACGAGCAGTACTTC. Its translation: CASSPPGRPYEQYF.

The chain recombines TRBV28 with TRBJ2-7; 8 nucleotides match TRBD2. The germline V gene encodes CDR1 MDHEN and CDR2 SYDVKM. The CDR3 length is 16 residues. Germline trimming cut 3 bases from V and 4 bases from J; bases unmatched to any gene: 11. The CDR3 bases are TGTGCCAGCAGTTTCGGGTTAGCGGGAATAATTTACGAGCAGTACTTC. Translating it yields CASSFGLAGIIYEQYF. Based on the CDR3 plus reference TRBV28 and TRBJ2-7, the full variable domain is DVKVTQSSRYLVKRTGEKVFLECVQDMDHENMFWYRQDPGLGLRLIYFSYDVKMKEKGDIPEGYSVSREKKERFSLILESASTNQTSMYLCASSFGLAGIIYEQYFGPGTRLTVT.